The 18 T cell receptor beta chains below all came from one sample that was sequenced in a study of blood T cells in healthy people across ages (dated by TCRdb to between 2015 and 2016). Receptors were amplified or captured by 5' RACE. TCRdb shows the sequencer as Illumina HiSeq 2500. A second 7 to 11 cycle PCR used a sample-barcoded 5' primer and a J-beta primer mix. TCRdb redid the processing of the public reads, applying fastp at Q25 and MiXCR, and retained in-frame beta chains. CDR3 protein sequences are deduplicated, and each keeps its most common genes and DNA. The sample includes roughly 1,500,000 distinct CDR3 sequences, with almost 35% observed a single time. Of the sample, approximately 10% falls within the top ten clones. The sample was blood. All receptors derive from a woman aged 25 to 45 in good health.

The V and J genes are TRBV28 and TRBJ2-3, with TRBD1 as a possible D gene (5 bases). Germline V gene lookup returns CDR1 MDHEN and CDR2 SYDVKM. The V and J ends lost 6 bases and 2 bases respectively, with 15 bases between them. This CDR3 comprises 15 residues. The CDR3 sequence is CASSSGAGFTDTQYF. The CDR3 nucleotides are TGTGCCAGCAGCAGTGGGGCTGGCTTCACAGATACGCAGTATTTT.

A word on this clonotype: A read error is possible here, since a much larger clone lies one base away. The CDR3 carries no conserved terminal phenylalanine or tryptophan, so it likely arises from a read error. The chain joins TRBV29-1 to TRBJ2-3; 7 nucleotides line up with TRBD1. This CDR3 comprises 15 residues. The germline V gene has CDR1 SQVTM and CDR2 ANQGSEA. With V trimmed by 3 bases and J by 4 bases, 10 bases remained unmatched. In DNA, the CDR3 is TGCAGCGTTGAGGTAGACAGGGTCGGGGCAGATACGCAGTATCTT. It translates to CSVEVDRVGADTQYL.

This clonotype has at least ten counts. CDR3 protein: CASSSTSSYEQYF. In DNA, the CDR3 is TGTGCCAGCAGTTCAACCAGCTCCTACGAGCAGTACTTC. The chain carries TRBV27 and TRBJ2-7; the D is unclear. Germline-derived CDR1 and CDR2 are MNHEY and SMNVEV (reference sequence). The CDR3 extends over 13 amino acids. V gave up 4 bases and J gave up 0 bases, with 7 bases separating them.

The chain couples TRBV12-3 or TRBV12-4 to TRBJ1-5; D gene ambiguous. The CDR3 is 13 residues long. Deletions cut 1 base from V and 7 bases from J, with 8 bases between. The CDR3 sequence: CASSLGSQQPQHF. CDR3 bases: TGTGCCAGCAGTTTAGGCAGTCAGCAGCCCCAGCATTTT.

This clonotype was picked up a small number of times. The CDR3 region is CASSFDSDSYEQYF. The CDR3 coding sequence is TGTGCCAGCAGCTTCGACTCGGACAGCTACGAGCAGTACTTC. The chain has TRBV5-4 and TRBJ2-7; D may be TRBD1 (6 bases). Germline values: CDR1 SGHNT, CDR2 YYREEE (reference sequence). The length of the CDR3 is 14 residues. Trimming took 2 bases from V and 3 from J, leaving 12 bases between them.

This clonotype came up a few times. The chain links TRBV10-1 to TRBJ2-5; 15 bases are a match to TRBD2. V lost 6 bases and J lost 6; bases outside the gene matches: 5. Germline V gives CDR1 WNHNN, CDR2 SYGVQD (reference sequence). This CDR3 spans 15 amino acids. CDR3 region: CASSAGTSGRQTQYF. In nucleotides, the CDR3 is TGCGCCAGCAGCGCCGGGACTAGCGGGAGGCAGACCCAGTACTTC.

This clonotype has more than one count but fewer than ten. The chain employs TRBV27 and TRBJ2-7; D is perhaps TRBD1 (6 bases). V shed 3 bases and J shed 7 bases, with 16 bases lying between them. Germline V gene lookup returns CDR1 MNHEY and CDR2 SMNVEV (reference sequence). CDR3 length equals 14 residues. For the CDR3, the DNA is TGTGCCAGCAGTTTTGGTGTAGGCCAGGGGGAGCAGTACTTC. This gives the protein CASSFGVGQGEQYF.

This clonotype was observed many times. The rearrangement joins TRBV4-1 to TRBJ2-7; D unresolved. Per the germline V gene, CDR1 is MGHRA and CDR2 is YSYEKL. V was pared by 2 bases and J by 4 bases, with 15 bases between. The CDR3 consists of 15 residues. The CDR3: CASSQHPSPGYEQYF. CDR3 coding DNA: TGCGCCAGCAGCCAACACCCGTCCCCAGGATACGAGCAGTACTTC.

This chain uses TRBV2 with TRBJ2-1; perhaps TRBD2 as D (6 bases). CDR1 SNHLY and CDR2 FYNNEI come from the germline V gene. This CDR3 is 14 amino acids long. Between the trimmed V and J ends, which lost 6 bases and 7 bases, there was a span of 16 bases. The CDR3 sequence is CASRFGGMGNEQFF. CDR3 coding DNA: TGTGCCAGCAGATTTGGCGGGATGGGGAATGAGCAGTTCTTC.

This clonotype was observed a few times. The chain carries TRBV7-2 and TRBJ2-4; 8 nucleotides agree with TRBD2. With V trimmed by 3 bases and J by 0 bases, 10 bases remained unmatched. Germline V gene lookup returns CDR1 SGHTA and CDR2 FQGNSA. This CDR3 has 18 residues. This CDR3 reads CASSFLAGGRIAKNIQYF. The DNA for the CDR3 is TGTGCCAGCAGCTTCCTAGCGGGCGGGCGCATAGCCAAAAACATTCAGTACTTC.

This clonotype was seen only a few times. The V call is TRBV27, the J call TRBJ2-7; 14 bases fit TRBD2. Germline V gene lookup returns CDR1 MNHEY and CDR2 SMNVEV (reference sequence). J gave up 5 bases and V 7 bases, and 4 bases lay outside the gene matches. The CDR3 has 14 amino acids. CDR3 DNA: TGTGCCAGCACCCCGGGACTAGCGGGAGACGAGCAGTACTTC. It yields the protein CASTPGLAGDEQYF.

This chain joins TRBV12-3 or TRBV12-4 and TRBJ2-3, with TRBD2 matching 9 bases. The CDR3 is made up of 16 amino acids. V shed 8 bases, J shed 8 bases, and the junction held 17 bases outside the gene matches. The DNA for the CDR3 is TGTGCCAGCTCAATGGGGCTAGCGGGGCCCCAGGGTACGCAGTATTTT. Its translation is CASSMGLAGPQGTQYF.

This clonotype was observed a few times. The J gene is TRBJ1-1, the V gene TRBV7-2; TRBD1 might be the D (6 bases). Germline V gene data show CDR1 as SGHTA and CDR2 as FQGNSA. The ends were cut back, 5 bases at V and 7 bases at J, with 20 bases in the middle. CDR3 length: 15 amino acids. The CDR3 loop reads CASSETGGAGDEAFF. The CDR3 DNA reads TGTGCCAGCAGCGAGACGGGGGGGGCGGGCGATGAAGCTTTCTTT.

The gene calls are TRBV6-2 or TRBV6-3 and TRBJ2-5; D is unclear. The CDR3 has 13 amino acids. The germline V gene encodes CDR1 MNHEY and CDR2 SVGEGT. Trimming took off 4 bases at V and 4 bases at J, with 10 bases between the two ends. CDR3 protein: CASSSLWGETQYF. CDR3 nucleotide sequence: TGTGCCAGCAGTTCCTTGTGGGGAGAGACCCAGTACTTC.

The chain couples TRBV20-1 to TRBJ2-5, with 9 bases aligning to TRBD2. The CDR3 contains 18 residues. Germline CDR1 reads DFQATT; CDR2 reads SNEGSKA (reference sequence). J was trimmed by 2 bases and V by 1 base; bases with no gene match: 14. In DNA form, the CDR3 reads TGCAGTGCTAGAGGCCCTAACCGGGGGACTAGCCTACAAGAGACCCAGTACTTC. Encoded protein: CSARGPNRGTSLQETQYF.

The gene calls are TRBV20-1 and TRBJ2-3; perhaps TRBD2 as D (5 bases). V was clipped by 3 bases and J by 4 bases, with 14 bases between them. The CDR3 length is 14 residues. Germline CDR1 and CDR2: DFQATT and SNEGSKA (reference sequence). The CDR3 here is CSASSDPRADTQYF. DNA for the CDR3: TGCAGTGCTAGCTCGGATCCGAGGGCAGATACGCAGTATTTT.

The table lists this clonotype with many counts. The chain is built from TRBV29-1 and TRBJ2-5, with D perhaps being TRBD1 or TRBD2 (5 bases each). The CDR3 contains 12 residues. Germline CDR1 SQVTM, CDR2 ANQGSEA. V was clipped by 5 bases and J by 5 bases, with 12 bases between them. CDR3 sequence reads: CSVTRDRETQYF. In DNA form, the CDR3 reads TGCAGCGTTACCCGGGACCGGGAGACCCAGTACTTC. The full variable domain, in which reference TRBV29-1 and TRBJ2-5 provide the parts outside the CDR3, is SAVISQKPSRDICQRGTSLTIQCQVDSQVTMMFWYRQQPGQSLTLIATANQGSEATYESGFVIDKFPISRPNLTFSTLTVSNMSPEDSSIYLCSVTRDRETQYFGPGTRLLVL.

The chain combines TRBV13 with TRBJ2-7; D is perhaps TRBD1 (5 bases). CDR1 is PRHDT, CDR2 FYEKMQ, per germline (reference sequence). V was clipped by 5 bases and J by 2 bases, with 22 bases between them. The CDR3 covers 17 residues. The CDR3 DNA sequence: TGTGCCAGCAGCGTACTCGCCGGACACCGCTATCCCTACGAGCAGTACTTC. It translates to CASSVLAGHRYPYEQYF. Full variable domain (missing parts from reference TRBV13 and TRBJ2-7): AAGVIQSPRHLIKEKRETATLKCYPIPRHDTVYWYQQGPGQDPQFLISFYEKMQSDKGSIPDRFSAQQFSDYHSELNMSSLELGDSALYFCASSVLAGHRYPYEQYFGPGTRLTVT.